Shown below are 14 T cell receptor beta chains from a single sample sequenced in a study of chronic HIV infection and antiretroviral therapy. TCRdb processed the 5' RACE reads anew with MiXCR; each CDR3 protein has one entry. Seen here are 30,000 to 35,000 distinct CDR3 sequences, about 8.6% observed once, and the top ten hold more than 2%. Sequencing was carried out using peripheral blood. The receptors derive from an adult who had HIV and had not received antiretroviral therapy, or was an uninfected healthy control (not recorded which).

This clonotype was recorded at least ten times. The V gene is TRBV9, the J gene TRBJ2-1, with 8 bases fitting TRBD2. This CDR3 has 15 amino acids. Looked up from germline, CDR1 is SGDLS and CDR2 is YYNGEE. J gave up 3 bases and V 0 bases, and 2 bases lay outside the gene matches. The chain's CDR3 is CASSVDSGDYNEQFF. Here the CDR3 DNA reads TGTGCCAGCAGCGTAGATAGCGGGGACTACAATGAGCAGTTCTTC. Full variable domain (rest looked up from reference TRBV9 and TRBJ2-1): DSGVTQTPKHLITATGQRVTLRCSPRSGDLSVYWYQQSLDQGLQFLIQYYNGEERAKGNILERFSAQQFPDLHSELNLSSLELGDSALYFCASSVDSGDYNEQFFGPGTRLTVL.

V and J are TRBV12-3 or TRBV12-4 and TRBJ1-6, with 7 bases lining up with TRBD1. The V gene end was trimmed by 4 bases and the J gene end by 7 bases; junction bases not matched to a gene: 7. The CDR3 contains 15 residues. The CDR3 here is CASSSRQGRNSPLHF. CDR3 DNA sequence: TGTGCCAGCAGTTCCCGACAGGGCCGAAATTCACCCCTCCACTTT.

This clonotype was seen more than once but under ten times. The chain combines TRBV13 with TRBJ2-7; 7 bases are shared with TRBD1. V shed 3 bases and J 4 bases; nucleotides not matched to a gene: 6. The CDR3 runs to 14 residues. Germline V lookup: CDR1 PRHDT, CDR2 FYEKMQ (reference sequence). CDR3 sequence (DNA): TGTGCCAGCAGCTTGGACAGGACAGATTACGAGCAGTACTTC. Protein: CASSLDRTDYEQYF.

The chain carries TRBV12-3 or TRBV12-4 and TRBJ2-7; D might be TRBD1 or TRBD2, each matching 5 bases. The V gene lost 2 bases and the J gene lost 7 bases, with 18 bases spanning the gap. The CDR3 loop spans 15 amino acids. CDR3 nucleotides: TGTGCCAGCAGTTTATTGAATACGGGGCCTACGGAGCAGTACTTC. This sequence encodes CASSLLNTGPTEQYF.

This clonotype was detected ten times or more. V gene TRBV7-9 combines with J gene TRBJ2-1, with D tentatively TRBD1 (5 bases). V lost 5 bases to trimming and J lost 5 bases, with 10 bases between them. From germline, CDR1 is SEHNR and CDR2 FQNEAQ (reference sequence). The CDR3 totals 13 residues. This chain's CDR3 is CASSTTAHNEQFF. CDR3 coding DNA: TGTGCCAGCAGCACGACAGCCCACAATGAGCAGTTCTTC.

This chain joins TRBV12-5 and TRBJ1-5; D is ambiguous. The germline V gene has CDR1 LGHNT and CDR2 FRNRAP. The ends were cut back, 5 bases at V and 9 bases at J, with 11 bases in the middle. This CDR3 contains 12 residues. CDR3 DNA sequence: TGTGCTAGTGGTCCCGCGAATGGGCCCCAGCATTTT. Amino acid sequence: CASGPANGPQHF.

The chain carries TRBV4-3 and TRBJ2-3; D possibly corresponds to TRBD2 (5 bases). Trimming pared 4 bases from V and 1 base from J, leaving 18 bases between. Per germline, CDR1 LGHNA and CDR2 YSLEER. The CDR3 sequence is 17 residues long. The CDR3 sequence is CASSPSLDPRGTDTQYF. DNA of the CDR3: TGCGCCAGCAGCCCCTCTCTTGACCCGAGGGGCACAGATACGCAGTATTTT.

The J gene is TRBJ2-5, the V gene TRBV5-1, with D perhaps given as TRBD1 or TRBD2 (6 bases each). The CDR3 covers 16 residues. The germline V gene encodes CDR1 SGHRS and CDR2 YFSETQ. V was cut by 0 bases and J by 4 bases, with 16 bases left in between. DNA for the CDR3: TGCGCCAGCAGCTTGGCGTTGGGGGGCACAGCAGAGACCCAGTACTTC. This encodes CASSLALGGTAETQYF.

This clonotype was recorded at least ten times. The J gene is TRBJ2-1, the V gene TRBV29-1; 9 positions match TRBD2. The length of the CDR3 is 14 residues. V lost 5 bases to trimming and J lost 10 bases; unmatched junction nucleotides: 12. The V gene's germline CDR1 is SQVTM and CDR2 ANQGSEA. The CDR3 region is CSVREAGGPTEQFF. The CDR3 nucleotides read TGCAGCGTTAGGGAAGCGGGAGGCCCTACGGAGCAGTTCTTC.

The V gene is TRBV20-1, the J gene TRBJ2-1; 8 positions match TRBD2. V lost 6 bases to trimming and J lost 4 bases; unmatched junction nucleotides: 11. This CDR3 is built from 15 residues. From germline, CDR1 is DFQATT and CDR2 SNEGSKA (reference sequence). CDR3 residues: CSAGGAGVAYNEQFF. The CDR3 DNA is TGCAGTGCCGGGGGGGCGGGAGTCGCATACAATGAGCAGTTCTTC.

The sample holds many counts of this clonotype. The gene calls are TRBV5-1 and TRBJ2-5, with 7 positions matching TRBD1. The CDR3 length is 14 residues. After removal of 4 bases from V and 2 bases from J, the junction contained 5 bases not matched to a gene. Germline CDR1 is SGHRS and CDR2 is YFSETQ. As DNA, the CDR3 is TGCGCCAGCAGCGCTGACAGGGTACAAGAGACCCAGTACTTC. Encoded protein: CASSADRVQETQYF.

Concerning this clonotype: A much larger clone lies one base from this, so it may be a read error. Here the CDR3 omits its conserved ending phenylalanine or tryptophan, so a read error is the likely source. The chain has TRBV29-1 and TRBJ2-5; 7 bases line up with TRBD1. The CDR3 sequence is 13 residues long. CDR1 and CDR2 from the germline V gene are SQVTM and ANQGSEA. V shed 4 bases, J shed 2 bases, and the junction held 4 bases outside the gene matches. In DNA, the CDR3 is TGCAGCGTTGTTCACAGGGGTCAAGAGACCCAGTACTCC. Its translation: CSVVHRGQETQYS.

At least ten counts were recorded for this clonotype. The J gene is TRBJ1-1, the V gene TRBV2, with 8 positions matching TRBD1. Germline trimming cut 5 bases from V and 3 bases from J; bases unmatched to any gene: 8. The germline gives CDR1 SNHLY, CDR2 FYNNEI. CDR3 length: 15 residues. CDR3 DNA sequence: TGTGCCAGCAGTACCCGGGACAGGCCAGACACTGAAGCTTTCTTT. Translated, it gives CASSTRDRPDTEAFF.

At least ten counts were recorded for this clonotype. V and J are TRBV6-4 and TRBJ2-1, with 12 bases aligning to TRBD2. V lost 1 base, J lost 7 bases, and 8 bases stayed unmatched. This CDR3 has 17 residues. The germline CDR1 and CDR2 sequences are MRHNA and SNTAGT. The CDR3 coding sequence is TGTGCCAGCAGTGACTTCCCGACTAGCGGGAGTCGGAATGAGCAGTTCTTC. It yields the protein CASSDFPTSGSRNEQFF.